The 12 T cell receptor beta chains reported below all come from one sample, sequenced in a study of T-cell reconstitution after alpha-beta-depleted transplantation in children. The TCRbeta library was prepared with unique molecular identifiers. TCRdb independently ran MiXCR on the PCR reads; one entry per CDR3 protein. The sample contains almost 500,000 distinct CDR3 sequences, 10% to 13% of which appear only once. The specimen comprised PBMCs, sampled before TCRalphabeta/CD19-depleted stem cell transplant. These receptors were taken from a child aged 2 to 9 with inherited bone marrow failure, due to receive a stem cell transplant.

This rearrangement joins TRBV6-5 to TRBJ1-5; 10 nucleotides line up with TRBD1. The CDR3 runs to 16 residues. Germline values: CDR1 MNHEY, CDR2 SVGAGI. With V trimmed by 6 bases and J by 4 bases, 9 bases remained unmatched. The CDR3 loop reads CASRPDRGLWNQPQHF. The CDR3 coding sequence is TGTGCCAGCAGGCCGGACAGGGGGTTATGGAATCAGCCCCAGCATTTT.

This clonotype was counted ten times or more. This chain joins TRBV29-1 and TRBJ2-3; D is undetermined. This CDR3 region has 10 residues. Trimming cost V 7 bases and J 10 bases, with 12 bases left between them. The germline CDR1 and CDR2 sequences are SQVTM and ANQGSEA. CDR3 in DNA: TGCAGCGGAATAAGTCTGGCGCAGTATTTT. Residues: CSGISLAQYF.

The table lists this clonotype with many counts. The CDR3 DNA follows: TGTGCCAGCAGTTTTTTTGGTAATCAGCCCCAGCATTTT. Translating it yields CASSFFGNQPQHF. The J gene is TRBJ1-5, the V gene TRBV28; no clear D gene. CDR1 MDHEN and CDR2 SYDVKM come from the germline V gene. The CDR3 totals 13 residues. V lost 3 bases and J 4 bases, leaving 7 bases between the germline ends.

This clonotype was found many times. This chain joins TRBV29-1 and TRBJ1-2; TRBD1 matches 9 bases. The V gene's germline CDR1 is SQVTM and CDR2 ANQGSEA. CDR3 length: 12 residues. Trimming at V came to 0 bases and at J to 8 bases, leaving 1 base not matched to a gene. The DNA for the CDR3 is TGCAGCGTTGAAGAGGGACAGGGAGGCTACACCTTC. It codes for CSVEEGQGGYTF.

This clonotype was counted ten times or more. This sequence joins TRBV20-1 and TRBJ2-2; maybe TRBD1 (6 bases). CDR3 length equals 14 residues. V shed 5 bases and J shed 2 bases, with 12 bases lying between them. Germline-derived CDR1 and CDR2 are DFQATT and SNEGSKA (reference sequence). CDR3 residues: CSAYRDPNTGELFF. CDR3 in DNA: TGCAGTGCTTACAGGGACCCTAACACCGGGGAGCTGTTTTTT.

The sample holds many counts of this clonotype. The chain joins TRBV20-1 to TRBJ2-7; TRBD1 matches 11 bases. The germline CDR1 and CDR2 sequences are DFQATT and SNEGSKA (reference sequence). The CDR3 has 13 residues. V dropped 5 bases and J dropped 6; count of bases not matched to a gene: 6. CDR3 in DNA: TGCAGTGCTGGACAGGGGGCAAAGTCCGAGCAGTACTTC. Amino acid sequence: CSAGQGAKSEQYF.

In its sample, this clonotype was seen many times. The chain uses TRBV28 and TRBJ2-2; unclear D gene. CDR1 and CDR2 (germline): MDHEN, SYDVKM. Trimming removed 6 bases at V and 1 base at J, with 12 bases between. This CDR3 has 15 residues. The CDR3: CASSLRSVNTGELFF. Here the CDR3 DNA reads TGTGCCAGCAGCTTACGGTCTGTGAACACCGGGGAGCTGTTTTTT.

Ten or more counts support this clonotype. The chain links TRBV20-1 to TRBJ2-7; perhaps TRBD2 as D (5 bases). This CDR3 has 14 residues. The V end was cut by 1 base, the J end by 2 bases, with 12 bases between. The V gene's germline CDR1 is DFQATT and CDR2 SNEGSKA (reference sequence). CDR3 nucleotides: TGCAGTGCTAGAGTGCTAGCTGTCCCCTACGAGCAGTACTTC. Translating gives CSARVLAVPYEQYF.

This clonotype came up a few times. V gene TRBV20-1 combines with J gene TRBJ1-1; D is possibly TRBD1 (6 bases). Trimming shortened V by 5 bases and J by 1 base, and 17 bases separated the two germline ends. Germline CDR1 and CDR2: DFQATT and SNEGSKA (reference sequence). The CDR3 covers 15 residues. CDR3 coding DNA: TGCAGTGCTCGAGGGGGGGAAGTGGGGAACACTGAAGCTTTCTTT. Translated, it gives CSARGGEVGNTEAFF.

Many counts were recorded for this clonotype. The V and J genes are TRBV6-2 or TRBV6-3 and TRBJ2-7; 14 bases map to TRBD2. This CDR3 is 18 amino acids long. Per the germline V gene, CDR1 is MNHEY and CDR2 is SVGEGT. V was clipped by 5 bases and J by 0 bases; unmatched bases: 9. The CDR3 DNA is TGTGCCAGCAGTCGAGGACTAGCGGGAGGTCTAGTCTCCTACGAGCAGTACTTC. This sequence encodes CASSRGLAGGLVSYEQYF.

This clonotype has more than one count but fewer than ten. J is TRBJ2-7 and V is TRBV9, with a weak D call TRBD1 (6 bases). The V gene lost 0 bases and the J gene lost 6 bases, with 10 bases spanning the gap. Germline V CDR1 and CDR2: SGDLS, YYNGEE. The CDR3 length is 13 residues. As DNA, the CDR3 is TGTGCCAGCAGCGTAGGGGCAGGGGTCGAGCAGTACTTC. Protein product: CASSVGAGVEQYF.

This rearrangement joins TRBV7-9 to TRBJ2-1; TRBD2 might be the D (6 bases). The V and J ends lost 5 bases and 0 bases respectively, with 14 bases between them. The CDR3 runs 16 residues. Germline values: CDR1 SEHNR, CDR2 FQNEAQ (reference sequence). The CDR3 DNA sequence: TGTGCCAGCAGCATTAGCGGAGCCCCCTCCTACAATGAGCAGTTCTTC. It specifies CASSISGAPSYNEQFF.